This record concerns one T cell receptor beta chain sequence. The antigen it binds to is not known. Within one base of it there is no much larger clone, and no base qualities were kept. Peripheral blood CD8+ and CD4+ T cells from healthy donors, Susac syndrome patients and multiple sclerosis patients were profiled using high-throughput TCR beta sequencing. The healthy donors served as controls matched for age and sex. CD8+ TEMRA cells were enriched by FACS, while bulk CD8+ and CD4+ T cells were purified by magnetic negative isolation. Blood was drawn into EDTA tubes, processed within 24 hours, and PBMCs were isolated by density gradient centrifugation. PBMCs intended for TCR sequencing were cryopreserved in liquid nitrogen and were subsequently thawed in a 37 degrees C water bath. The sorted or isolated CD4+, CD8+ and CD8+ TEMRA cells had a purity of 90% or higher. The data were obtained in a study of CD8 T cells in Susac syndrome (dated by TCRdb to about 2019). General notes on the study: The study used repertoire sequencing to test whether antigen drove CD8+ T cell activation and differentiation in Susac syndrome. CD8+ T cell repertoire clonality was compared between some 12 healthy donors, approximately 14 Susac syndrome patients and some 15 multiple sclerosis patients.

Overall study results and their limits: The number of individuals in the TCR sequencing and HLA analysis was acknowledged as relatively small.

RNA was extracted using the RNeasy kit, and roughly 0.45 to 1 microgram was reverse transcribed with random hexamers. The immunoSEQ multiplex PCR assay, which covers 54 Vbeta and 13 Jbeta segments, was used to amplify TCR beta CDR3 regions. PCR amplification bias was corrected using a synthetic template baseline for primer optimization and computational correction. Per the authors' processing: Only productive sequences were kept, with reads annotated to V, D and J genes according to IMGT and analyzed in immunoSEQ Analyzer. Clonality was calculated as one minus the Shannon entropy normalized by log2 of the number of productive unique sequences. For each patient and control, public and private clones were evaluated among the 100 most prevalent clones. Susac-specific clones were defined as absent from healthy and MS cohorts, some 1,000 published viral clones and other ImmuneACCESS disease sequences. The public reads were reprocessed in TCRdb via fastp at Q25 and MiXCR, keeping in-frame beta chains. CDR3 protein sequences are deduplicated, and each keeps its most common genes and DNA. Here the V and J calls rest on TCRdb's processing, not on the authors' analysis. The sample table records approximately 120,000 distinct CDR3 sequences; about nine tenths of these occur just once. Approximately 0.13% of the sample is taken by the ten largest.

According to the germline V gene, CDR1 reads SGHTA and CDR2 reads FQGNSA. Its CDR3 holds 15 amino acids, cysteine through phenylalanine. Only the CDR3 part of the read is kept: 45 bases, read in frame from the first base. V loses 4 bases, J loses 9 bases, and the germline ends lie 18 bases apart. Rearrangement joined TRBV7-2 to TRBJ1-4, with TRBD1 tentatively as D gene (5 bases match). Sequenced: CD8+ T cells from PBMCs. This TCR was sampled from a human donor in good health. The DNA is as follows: TGTGCCAGCAGCTCCCAGGCAGGGTTATCGAAAAAACTGTTTTTT. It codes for CASSSQAGLSKKLFF.